The next 20 T cell receptor beta chains were all read from a single sample in a study of T cells in Graves' hyperthyroidism and ophthalmopathy (dated by TCRdb to about 2019). Libraries were made using multiplex PCR. The reads were generated on an Illumina HiSeq 2000. Amplification of TCR beta CDR3 regions was carried out from RNA transcripts. The TCR CDR3 was subjected to a first round of RT-PCR using the HTBI primer set and the Qiagen OneStep RT-PCR kit. Through fastp at Q25 and MiXCR, TCRdb rebuilt clones from the public reads, retaining in-frame beta chains. Rows with one shared CDR3 protein collapse into an entry with the most common genes and DNA. A total of 490,000 or so distinct CDR3 sequences appear in this sample, 15% to 20% of them only once. The top ten constitute over 45% of the sample. Sample: blood. These receptors came from a middle-aged man with Graves' ophthalmopathy.

A word on this clonotype: A read error may account for a junction end that differs from germline. The gene calls are TRBV7-8 and TRBJ2-5; D may be TRBD2 (6 bases). The germline V gene has CDR1 SGHVS and CDR2 FQNEAQ. This CDR3 region has 14 residues. The CDR3 sequence: CASSPRLGREIQYF. CDR3 in DNA: TGTGCCAGCAGCCCCCGACTAGGCAGGGAGATCCAGTACTTC. The whole variable domain, filled in from reference TRBV7-8 and TRBJ2-5, reads GAGVSQSPRYKVAKRGQDVALRCDPISGHVSLFWYQQALGQGPEFLTYFQNEAQLDKSGLPSDRFFAERPEGSVSTLKIQRTQQEDSAVYLCASSPRLGREIQYFGPGTRLLVL.

V is TRBV3-1 and J is TRBJ2-7; D ambiguous. V was cut by 0 bases and J by 7 bases, with 7 bases left in between. The CDR3 is made up of 12 amino acids. Germline V gene lookup returns CDR1 LGHDT and CDR2 YNNKEL (reference sequence). CDR3: CASSQDRWEQYF. In DNA form, the CDR3 reads TGTGCCAGCAGCCAAGATCGGTGGGAGCAGTACTTC.

The sample holds many counts of this clonotype. The V and J genes are TRBV10-3 and TRBJ2-7; 11 bases agree with TRBD2. The germline V gene encodes CDR1 ENHRY and CDR2 SYGVKD. This CDR3 comprises 14 residues. V lost 6 bases to trimming and J lost 6 bases; unmatched junction nucleotides: 7. CDR3 sequence reads: CAISPTSGRAEQYF. For the CDR3, the DNA is TGTGCCATCAGCCCCACTAGCGGGAGAGCCGAGCAGTACTTC.

The chain recombines TRBV9 with TRBJ2-3; D is uncertain. Between the trimmed V and J ends, which lost 0 bases and 2 bases, there was a span of 10 bases. Germline values: CDR1 SGDLS, CDR2 YYNGEE. This CDR3 has 15 amino acids. The CDR3, as DNA: TGTGCCAGCAGCGTAGAAGGGCCCTTCACAGATACGCAGTATTTT. Translated: CASSVEGPFTDTQYF.

The chain couples TRBV4-2 to TRBJ2-7; TRBD2 matches at 9 bases. The J segment lost 5 bases and the V segment lost 1 base, leaving 3 bases of the junction unmatched. CDR3 size: 14 residues. The germline V gene has CDR1 LGHNA and CDR2 YNFKEQ. CDR3 in amino acids: CASSQGGTSNEQYF. CDR3 bases: TGTGCCAGCAGCCAAGGGGGGACTAGCAACGAGCAGTACTTC.

The chain employs TRBV29-1 and TRBJ2-1; 12 nucleotides match TRBD2. Germline assignment: CDR1 SQVTM and CDR2 ANQGSEA. Losses at the gene ends were 6 bases for V and 0 bases for J; bases not matched to a gene: 6. The CDR3 loop spans 16 amino acids. This chain's CDR3 is CSVAGTSGSSYNEQFF. The CDR3 nucleotides read TGCAGCGTAGCCGGGACTAGCGGGTCCTCCTACAATGAGCAGTTCTTC.

V and J are TRBV20-1 and TRBJ2-7, with 7 bases that match TRBD2. The germline V gene has CDR1 DFQATT and CDR2 SNEGSKA (reference sequence). Trimming cost V 0 bases and J 5 bases; bases outside gene matches: 13. The CDR3 has 16 amino acids. CDR3 coding DNA: TGCAGTGCTAGAGATTTGTGGACTAGTTTGGGCGACGAGCAGTACTTC. Translation gives CSARDLWTSLGDEQYF.

This sequence joins TRBV28 and TRBJ2-4; TRBD1 is a possible D gene (6 bases). The germline V and J ends were trimmed by 6 bases and 0 bases, with 18 bases remaining between them. There are 17 residues in the CDR3. CDR1 is MDHEN, CDR2 SYDVKM, per germline. DNA of the CDR3: TGTGCCAGCAGCCCCCGACAGGACCCCTTAGCCAAAAACATTCAGTACTTC. Protein sequence: CASSPRQDPLAKNIQYF. Looking up the rest from reference TRBV28 and TRBJ2-4 gives the full variable domain: DVKVTQSSRYLVKRTGEKVFLECVQDMDHENMFWYRQDPGLGLRLIYFSYDVKMKEKGDIPEGYSVSREKKERFSLILESASTNQTSMYLCASSPRQDPLAKNIQYFGAGTRLSVL.

Remarks on this clonotype: One base away lies a much larger clone, so this may be a sequencing read error. This chain joins TRBV27 and TRBJ1-2; perhaps TRBD1 as D (5 bases). Deletions cut 4 bases from V and 4 bases from J, with 10 bases between. Germline CDR1 reads MNHEY; CDR2 reads SMNVEV (reference sequence). This CDR3 spans 13 amino acids. This chain's CDR3 is CASSYRDGYGYTF. CDR3 DNA sequence: TGTGCCAGCAGTTACCGGGACGGCTATGGCTACACCTTC.

The V call is TRBV2, the J call TRBJ2-7; tentatively, D is TRBD1 (6 bases). CDR3 size: 14 residues. Trimming stripped 2 bases from V and 3 bases from J, with 11 bases between. Germline assignment: CDR1 SNHLY and CDR2 FYNNEI. CDR3 protein: CASSEQGDNYEQYF. For the CDR3, the DNA is TGTGCCAGCAGTGAACAAGGGGACAACTACGAGCAGTACTTC.

Ten or more counts support this clonotype. The V gene is TRBV12-3 or TRBV12-4, the J gene TRBJ2-5; D possibly corresponds to TRBD1 (6 bases). This CDR3 contains 16 residues. The V end lost 4 bases, the J end lost 1 base, and 16 bases lay between the germline ends. CDR3 sequence: CASSWRKGHIQETQYF. The DNA of the CDR3 is TGTGCCAGCAGTTGGCGGAAGGGACACATCCAAGAGACCCAGTACTTC.

Details on this clonotype: An end of the junction does not agree with germline; a read error may underlie this. The V call is TRBV7-6, the J call TRBJ1-1; D remains ambiguous. Germline loops: CDR1 SGHVS, CDR2 FNYEAQ. The CDR3 has 15 residues. The CDR3 DNA reads as TGCGCCAGCAGCGAAGGGTTGGCGGATAACACTGAAGCTTTCTTT. Amino acids: CASSEGLADNTEAFF.

A word on this clonotype: A read error may be the cause here, since a much bigger clone is one base away. The J gene is TRBJ2-7, the V gene TRBV2, with 9 positions matching TRBD1. The CDR3 covers 12 residues. Germline V gene data show CDR1 as SNHLY and CDR2 as FYNNEI. DNA for the CDR3: TGTGCCAGCAAAGGACAGGGGTACGAGCAGCACTTC. Translated: CASKGQGYEQHF.

Ten or more counts support this clonotype. At one end the junction does not follow the germline gene, possibly because of a read error. This sequence joins TRBV27 and TRBJ2-1, with 14 bases that match TRBD2. Germline lookup yields CDR1 MNHEY and CDR2 SMNVEV (reference sequence). The CDR3 totals 17 residues. This CDR3 is CASSPRLAGGSSNEQFF. The CDR3 DNA is TGTGCCAGCAGTCCAAGACTAGCGGGGGGGTCCTCCAATGAGCAGTTCTTC.

Ten or more counts support this clonotype. The chain joins TRBV20-1 to TRBJ2-1, with D possibly TRBD2 on 6 matching bases. Germline CDR1 and CDR2: DFQATT and SNEGSKA (reference sequence). Trimming cost V 8 bases and J 8 bases, with 19 bases left between them. CDR3 length equals 13 residues. CDR3 nucleotides: TGCAGTCCCCACGGGGGACTTCCCTATGAGCAGTTCTTC. Its protein is CSPHGGLPYEQFF.

The DNA for the CDR3 is TGTGCCAGCAGCTCTACTTGGACAGGGCGCGATGAGCAGTTCTTC. Encoded protein: CASSSTWTGRDEQFF. The chain couples TRBV7-9 to TRBJ2-1; TRBD1 aligns across 8 bases. Per the germline V gene, CDR1 is SEHNR and CDR2 is FQNEAQ (reference sequence). The CDR3 covers 15 residues. V shed 4 bases and J 8 bases; nucleotides not matched to a gene: 10.

This clonotype has ten or more counts. The chain employs TRBV18 and TRBJ1-1; D call uncertain. CDR1 is KGHSH, CDR2 LQKENI, per germline. The CDR3 is made up of 16 amino acids. V was cut by 1 base and J by 0 bases, with 12 bases left in between. CDR3 amino acids: CASSPLRHTMNTEAFF. The CDR3 nucleotides read TGTGCCAGCTCACCACTGAGACATACTATGAACACTGAAGCTTTCTTT.

The chain combines TRBV11-2 with TRBJ2-1; 7 bases fit TRBD1. V dropped 6 bases and J dropped 10; count of bases not matched to a gene: 12. The CDR3 runs to 14 residues. The V gene's germline CDR1 is SGHAT and CDR2 FQNNGV. The CDR3 sequence is CASRGLTGWWEQFF. DNA of the CDR3: TGTGCCAGCAGGGGTTTGACAGGGTGGTGGGAGCAGTTCTTC.

This clonotype was seen only a few times. The rearrangement joins TRBV6-1 to TRBJ1-1, with D possibly TRBD1 on 5 matching bases. The length of the CDR3 is 16 residues. Per germline, CDR1 MNHNS and CDR2 SASEGT. Deletions cut 1 base from V and 5 bases from J, with 17 bases between. CDR3 sequence reads: CASSEGTDDSGTEAFF. As DNA, the CDR3 is TGTGCCAGCAGTGAAGGGACGGATGACTCAGGGACTGAAGCTTTCTTT.

In its sample, this clonotype was seen many times. The rearrangement links TRBV7-3 to TRBJ2-5; D is perhaps TRBD1 (6 bases). Germline V gene data show CDR1 as SGHTA and CDR2 as FQGTGA. The ends were cut back, 5 bases at V and 3 bases at J, with 10 bases in the middle. The CDR3 has 13 residues. The CDR3 loop reads CASSARTEETQYF. CDR3 bases: TGTGCCAGCAGCGCGAGGACAGAAGAGACCCAGTACTTC.